One T cell receptor beta chain is described in this entry. The sample comes from a study of blood T cell repertoires in COVID-19. Sequencing was performed with immunoSEQ multiplex PCR; in TCRdb, only in-frame clones are kept and a portion is missing. The repertoire consists of some 120,000 clones, with just under 85% occurring once and the leading ten covering less than 9%. Trimming cost V 1 base and J 1 base, with 2 bases left between them. This CDR3 is 13 amino acids long. In germline, CDR1 is MGHDK, CDR2 SYGVNS. This TCR was sampled from a man between 70 and 80 years old with active or convalescent COVID-19. The source material was peripheral blood. The chain couples TRBV25-1 to TRBJ2-1, with D hard to call. This chain's CDR3 is CASSESSYNEQFF. Written as DNA, the CDR3 is TGTGCCAGCAGTGAATCTTCCTACAATGAGCAGTTCTTC.